This entry lists 2 T cell receptor beta chains sequenced from one sample in a study of identical twins. TCRdb reprocessed the 5' RACE reads with MiXCR, giving one entry per CDR3 protein. The table includes about 690,000 distinct CDR3 sequences, 5.5% to 6.5% detected once. The source material was naive T cells sorted from blood. All receptors come from a man aged 18 to 30 in good health.

This clonotype was counted ten times or more. The chain recombines TRBV29-1 with TRBJ2-3, with 13 bases matching TRBD2. Germline loops: CDR1 SQVTM, CDR2 ANQGSEA. This CDR3 is built from 14 residues. V gave up 6 bases and J gave up 3 bases; unmatched junction bases: 3. CDR3 loop: CSVGTSGTTDTQYF. The CDR3 DNA follows: TGCAGCGTGGGGACTAGCGGGACTACAGATACGCAGTATTTT.

This clonotype was recorded at least ten times. The chain carries TRBV12-3 or TRBV12-4 and TRBJ2-5, with 8 bases that match TRBD2. Trimming took 6 bases from V and 5 from J; bases not matched to a gene: 14. The CDR3 consists of 16 residues. The CDR3 region is CASRDNGLAGEETQYF. CDR3 DNA: TGTGCCAGCAGGGACAACGGACTAGCCGGGGAGGAGACCCAGTACTTC.